The 26 T cell receptor beta chains presented below share a single source sample, sequenced in a study of shared clonotypes between healthy human individuals. Assay: immunoSEQ multiplex PCR; the TCRdb copy retains only in-frame clones and omits some. The sample records approximately 2,300,000 clones, around 92% being singletons. Sample: naive CD4+ T cells from PBMCs. Regarding subset: CD45RA+ positively selected. These receptors all stem from a young man in good health. Some clones in this sample may be carry-over from other donors' samples.

The rearrangement uses TRBV4-3 and TRBJ1-3; D is unresolved. The CDR3 sequence is 15 residues long. The germline gives CDR1 LGHNA, CDR2 YSLEER. V lost 0 bases to trimming and J lost 2 bases, with 8 bases between them. The DNA for the CDR3 is TGCGCCAGCAGCCAAGAGGGCCAGGCTGGAAACACCATATATTTT. This gives the protein CASSQEGQAGNTIYF.

V and J are TRBV25-1 and TRBJ2-7; 8 bases map to TRBD1. J gave up 0 bases and V 7 bases, and 2 bases lay outside the gene matches. This CDR3 is built from 13 residues. CDR1 is MGHDK, CDR2 SYGVNS, per germline. CDR3 sequence (DNA): TGTGCCAGCACCGGACAGGGCTCCTACGAGCAGTACTTC. This gives the protein CASTGQGSYEQYF.

The chain links TRBV5-8 to TRBJ1-1, with a weak D call TRBD1 (5 bases). Germline V gives CDR1 SGHTS, CDR2 YDEGEE. This CDR3 region has 15 residues. The ends were cut back, 2 bases at V and 8 bases at J, with 19 bases in the middle. CDR3 residues: CASSFRARGRREAFF. As DNA, the CDR3 is TGTGCCAGCAGCTTCCGTGCTCGGGGACGGAGAGAAGCTTTCTTT.

The V gene is TRBV5-6, the J gene TRBJ2-1, with 11 bases lining up with TRBD2. Losses at the gene ends were 3 bases for V and 5 bases for J; bases not matched to a gene: 10. Per the germline V gene, CDR1 is SGHDT and CDR2 is YYEEEE. This CDR3 region has 17 residues. The CDR3 loop is CASSSIKGLAVDNEQFF. CDR3 sequence (DNA): TGTGCCAGCAGCTCAATTAAGGGACTAGCGGTAGACAATGAGCAGTTCTTC.

J is TRBJ2-4 and V is TRBV19; tentatively, D is TRBD2 (6 bases). Germline CDR1 reads LNHDA; CDR2 reads SQIVND (reference sequence). V was cut by 7 bases and J by 3 bases, with 13 bases left in between. The CDR3 is 14 amino acids. The CDR3 DNA reads TGTGCCAGTAAACCTGGGGGGAGCAAAAACATTCAGTACTTC. Translating gives CASKPGGSKNIQYF. Filled out from reference TRBV19 and TRBJ2-4, the complete variable domain reads DGGITQSPKYLFRKEGQNVTLSCEQNLNHDAMYWYRQDPGQGLRLIYYSQIVNDFQKGDIAEGYSVSREKKESFPLTVTSAQKNPTAFYLCASKPGGSKNIQYFGAGTRLSVL.

V gene TRBV2 combines with J gene TRBJ1-3; D is unresolved. V was clipped by 6 bases and J by 0 bases, with 12 bases between them. Germline V gene sequence: CDR1 SNHLY, CDR2 FYNNEI. The CDR3 runs to 15 residues. CDR3 sequence: CASSHRPSSGNTIYF. The DNA for the CDR3 is TGTGCCAGCAGCCATCGTCCGAGCTCTGGAAACACCATATATTTT.

With regard to this clone: Other DNA sequences in this sample translate to the same CDR3. The rearrangement uses TRBV18 and TRBJ1-5, with 9 bases matching TRBD1. The V segment lost 3 bases and the J segment 3 bases; nucleotides outside the gene matches: 3. The V gene's germline CDR1 is KGHSH and CDR2 LQKENI. The CDR3 sequence is 15 residues long. The CDR3 DNA follows: TGTGCCAGCTCACCGACAGGGGGTACCAATCAGCCCCAGCATTTT. Protein: CASSPTGGTNQPQHF. The variable domain in full, completed from reference TRBV18 and TRBJ1-5, reads NAGVMQNPRHLVRRRGQEARLRCSPMKGHSHVYWYRQLPEEGLKFMVYLQKENIIDESGMPKERFSAEFPKEGPSILRIQQVVRGDSAAYFCASSPTGGTNQPQHFGDGTRLSIL.

This chain joins TRBV5-4 and TRBJ1-2; no clear D. CDR1 is SGHNT and CDR2 is YYREEE in the germline V gene (reference sequence). CDR3 length equals 12 residues. The V and J ends lost 4 bases and 10 bases respectively, with 14 bases between them. The CDR3 here is CASSPRPGPYTF. In DNA form, the CDR3 reads TGTGCCAGCAGCCCTCGTCCGGGTCCCTACACCTTC.

This chain connects TRBV28 to TRBJ1-5; no clear D. V was shortened by 3 bases and J by 5 bases, with 14 bases between the two germline ends. Germline V lookup: CDR1 MDHEN, CDR2 SYDVKM. This CDR3 region has 15 residues. Here the CDR3 DNA reads TGTGCCAGCAGTTTCCGGAACGGGCCTCATCAGCCCCAGCATTTT. This sequence encodes CASSFRNGPHQPQHF.

This sequence joins TRBV5-4 and TRBJ2-7; 11 bases agree with TRBD2. Germline V gene sequence: CDR1 SGHNT, CDR2 YYREEE (reference sequence). The length of the CDR3 is 20 residues. The ends lost 0 bases at V and 7 bases at J; junction bases unmatched: 21. CDR3 in amino acids: CASSLGRVLAGVEGLREQYF. DNA of the CDR3: TGTGCCAGCAGCTTGGGCAGAGTACTAGCGGGAGTCGAGGGTCTAAGGGAGCAGTACTTC. The complete variable domain, with remaining parts taken from reference TRBV5-4 and TRBJ2-7, reads ETGVTQSPTHLIKTRGQQVTLRCSSQSGHNTVSWYQQALGQGPQFIFQYYREEENGRGNFPPRFSGLQFPNYSSELNVNALELDDSALYLCASSLGRVLAGVEGLREQYFGPGTRLTVT.

About this clone: Other DNA sequences within the sample encode an identical CDR3. The V call is TRBV5-1, the J call TRBJ2-5; D remains ambiguous. The V gene lost 2 bases and the J gene lost 2 bases, with 4 bases spanning the gap. Per germline, CDR1 SGHRS and CDR2 YFSETQ. The CDR3 length is 12 residues. The CDR3 nucleotides are TGCGCCAGCAGCTTACAGCAAGAGACCCAGTACTTC. Protein sequence: CASSLQQETQYF. Filled out from reference TRBV5-1 and TRBJ2-5, the complete variable domain reads KAGVTQTPRYLIKTRGQQVTLSCSPISGHRSVSWYQQTPGQGLQFLFEYFSETQRNKGNFPGRFSGRQFSNSRSEMNVSTLELGDSALYLCASSLQQETQYFGPGTRLLVL.

This chain joins TRBV5-4 and TRBJ1-1; D possibly corresponds to TRBD1 (6 bases). Germline CDR1 SGHNT, CDR2 YYREEE (reference sequence). Trimming took off 3 bases at V and 3 bases at J, with 15 bases between the two ends. This CDR3 has 15 amino acids. In nucleotides, the CDR3 is TGTGCCAGCAGCTCACAGGGACTGGGGTACACTGAAGCTTTCTTT. Its translation: CASSSQGLGYTEAFF. Variable domain in full (rest from reference TRBV5-4 and TRBJ1-1): ETGVTQSPTHLIKTRGQQVTLRCSSQSGHNTVSWYQQALGQGPQFIFQYYREEENGRGNFPPRFSGLQFPNYSSELNVNALELDDSALYLCASSSQGLGYTEAFFGQGTRLTVV.

The chain combines TRBV6-1 with TRBJ2-2, with D possibly matching TRBD1 (5 bases). This CDR3 comprises 14 residues. Trimming shortened V by 4 bases and J by 4 bases, and 10 bases separated the two germline ends. Germline CDR1 and CDR2: MNHNS and SASEGT. The CDR3 coding sequence is TGTGCCAGCAGTGTGGTGACAGTCACCGGGGAGCTGTTTTTT. Translating it yields CASSVVTVTGELFF.

The chain is built from TRBV6-6 and TRBJ2-7; D may be TRBD1 or TRBD2 (5 bases each). Trimming shortened V by 5 bases and J by 0 bases, and 14 bases separated the two germline ends. The CDR3 extends over 15 amino acids. Germline V CDR1 and CDR2: MNHNY, SVGAGI (reference sequence). CDR3 residues: CASSGSGRSSYEQYF. The CDR3 DNA reads TGTGCCAGCAGTGGCTCGGGGCGAAGCTCCTACGAGCAGTACTTC.

The chain recombines TRBV18 with TRBJ2-1, with no clear D. CDR1 and CDR2 from the germline V gene are KGHSH and LQKENI. V lost 6 bases and J lost 7, with 10 bases in between. The CDR3 is made up of 12 amino acids. The CDR3 spells CASSLDVNEQFF. The CDR3 region has the DNA TGTGCCAGCTCTCTCGATGTGAATGAGCAGTTCTTC. Full variable domain (remainder filled in from reference TRBV18 and TRBJ2-1): NAGVMQNPRHLVRRRGQEARLRCSPMKGHSHVYWYRQLPEEGLKFMVYLQKENIIDESGMPKERFSAEFPKEGPSILRIQQVVRGDSAAYFCASSLDVNEQFFGPGTRLTVL.

The chain employs TRBV9 and TRBJ2-7; the D gene is possibly TRBD1 (6 bases). V lost 0 bases and J 2 bases, leaving 12 bases between the germline ends. Germline CDR1 and CDR2: SGDLS and YYNGEE. The CDR3 runs to 15 residues. The CDR3 spells CASSVDPQGPYEQYF. Here the CDR3 DNA reads TGTGCCAGCAGCGTAGATCCACAGGGCCCCTACGAGCAGTACTTC.

The V and J genes are TRBV11-2 and TRBJ2-1; TRBD2 matches 10 bases. Trimming cost V 0 bases and J 8 bases; bases outside gene matches: 16. Germline V gene sequence: CDR1 SGHAT, CDR2 FQNNGV. The CDR3 has 19 residues. In nucleotides, the CDR3 is TGTGCCAGCAGCTTAGATCCGGGCCTAGCGGGAGAGTATGGGGATGAGCAGTTCTTC. It encodes CASSLDPGLAGEYGDEQFF.

The V gene is TRBV29-1, the J gene TRBJ2-5, with a tentative D call TRBD1 (6 bases). The J call may be in error: the DNA end matches TRBJ2-7 better. The CDR3 loop spans 12 amino acids. In germline, CDR1 is SQVTM, CDR2 ANQGSEA. The chain's CDR3 is CSVGQGLYEQYF. The CDR3 DNA is TGCAGCGTTGGTCAGGGGCTATACGAGCAGTACTTC.

The rearrangement links TRBV10-3 to TRBJ2-1, with 8 bases aligning to TRBD1. Looked up from germline, CDR1 is ENHRY and CDR2 is SYGVKD. Unmatched junction bases numbered 7, after V lost 7 bases and J lost 5 bases. This CDR3 region has 14 residues. The CDR3 DNA reads as TGTGCCATCAATGGGCAGGGGGCGGACAATGAGCAGTTCTTC. This translates into CAINGQGADNEQFF.

The chain links TRBV7-9 to TRBJ2-1; TRBD2 is a possible D gene (7 bases). Germline V CDR1 and CDR2: SEHNR, FQNEAQ (reference sequence). This CDR3 is built from 16 residues. Trimming took off 1 base at V and 2 bases at J, with 12 bases between the two ends. DNA of the CDR3: TGTGCCAGCAGCTTAGTCGGCGGGGGCGCCTACAATGAGCAGTTCTTC. Residues: CASSLVGGGAYNEQFF. The variable domain in full, with the rest retrieved from reference TRBV7-9 and TRBJ2-1, is DTGVSQNPRHKITKRGQNVTFRCDPISEHNRLYWYRQTLGQGPEFLTYFQNEAQLEKSRLLSDRFSAERPKGSFSTLEIQRTEQGDSAMYLCASSLVGGGAYNEQFFGPGTRLTVL.

The rearrangement links TRBV7-8 to TRBJ2-3; D is possibly TRBD1 (6 bases). The CDR3 spans 19 residues. Germline V gives CDR1 SGHVS, CDR2 FQNEAQ. V was cut by 1 base and J by 3 bases, with 23 bases left in between. CDR3 protein: CASSLGRVTGKSRTDTQYF. For the CDR3, the DNA is TGTGCCAGCAGCTTAGGTAGGGTAACAGGGAAGAGTAGGACAGATACGCAGTATTTT.

The V gene is TRBV28, the J gene TRBJ2-7; no clear D. The CDR3 spans 13 residues. Trimming cost V 4 bases and J 3 bases, with 10 bases left between them. Germline V CDR1 and CDR2: MDHEN, SYDVKM. The CDR3 sequence is CASSYLGIYEQYF. In nucleotides, the CDR3 is TGTGCCAGCAGTTACCTTGGAATCTACGAGCAGTACTTC. The variable domain in full, completed from reference TRBV28 and TRBJ2-7, reads DVKVTQSSRYLVKRTGEKVFLECVQDMDHENMFWYRQDPGLGLRLIYFSYDVKMKEKGDIPEGYSVSREKKERFSLILESASTNQTSMYLCASSYLGIYEQYFGPGTRLTVT.

CDR3 sequence (DNA): TGTGCCATCAGTCCTGACAGCAATCAGCCCCAGCATTTT. Translating it yields CAISPDSNQPQHF. The rearrangement links TRBV10-3 to TRBJ1-5; D remains unclear. There are 13 residues in the CDR3. Germline V gene lookup returns CDR1 ENHRY and CDR2 SYGVKD. V shed 5 bases and J shed 1 base, with 6 bases lying between them.

V and J are TRBV2 and TRBJ2-1, with D perhaps matching TRBD1 or TRBD2 (6 bases each). V gave up 0 bases and J gave up 7 bases, with 13 bases separating them. The CDR3 runs to 15 residues. The germline V gene has CDR1 SNHLY and CDR2 FYNNEI. Here the CDR3 DNA reads TGTGCCAGCAGTGAAGCCTGGGGGGCTGGGAATGAGCAGTTCTTC. Translated, it gives CASSEAWGAGNEQFF.

The CDR3 region has the DNA TGTGCCACCACCTGGGACACCGGGGAGCTGTTTTTT. This translates into CATTWDTGELFF. V usage is TRBV28 and J usage is TRBJ2-2; no reliable D call. The germline CDR1 and CDR2 sequences are MDHEN and SYDVKM. The CDR3 length is 12 residues. Trimming removed 10 bases from V and 3 bases from J, with 9 bases in between.

This chain uses TRBV27 with TRBJ2-7; D is possibly TRBD1 (6 bases). Trimming pared 6 bases from V and 6 bases from J, leaving 18 bases between. Looked up from germline, CDR1 is MNHEY and CDR2 is SMNVEV (reference sequence). The CDR3 extends over 14 amino acids. The DNA for the CDR3 is TGTGCCAGCAGACTCACTTGGGGGCAGGTCGAGCAGTACTTC. This gives the protein CASRLTWGQVEQYF.